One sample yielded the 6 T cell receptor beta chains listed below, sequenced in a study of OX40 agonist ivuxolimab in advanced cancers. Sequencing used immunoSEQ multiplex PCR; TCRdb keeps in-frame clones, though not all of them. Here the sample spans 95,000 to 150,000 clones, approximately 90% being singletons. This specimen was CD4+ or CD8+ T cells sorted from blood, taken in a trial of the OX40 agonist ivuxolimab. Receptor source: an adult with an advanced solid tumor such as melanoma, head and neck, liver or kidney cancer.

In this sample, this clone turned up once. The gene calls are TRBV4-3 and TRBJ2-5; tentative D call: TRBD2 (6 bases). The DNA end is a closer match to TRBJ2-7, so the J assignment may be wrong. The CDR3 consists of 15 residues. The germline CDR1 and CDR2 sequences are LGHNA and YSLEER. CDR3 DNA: TGCGCCAGCAGCCATGGGGGACGGGGGTCCTACGAGCAGTACTTC. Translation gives CASSHGGRGSYEQYF.

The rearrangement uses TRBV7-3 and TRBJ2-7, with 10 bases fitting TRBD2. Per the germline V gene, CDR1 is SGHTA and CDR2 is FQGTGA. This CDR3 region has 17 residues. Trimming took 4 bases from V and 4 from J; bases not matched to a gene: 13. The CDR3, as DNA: TGTGCCAGCAGCTCCCCCCGAACTAGCGGGAAGCTATACGAGCAGTACTTC. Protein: CASSSPRTSGKLYEQYF.

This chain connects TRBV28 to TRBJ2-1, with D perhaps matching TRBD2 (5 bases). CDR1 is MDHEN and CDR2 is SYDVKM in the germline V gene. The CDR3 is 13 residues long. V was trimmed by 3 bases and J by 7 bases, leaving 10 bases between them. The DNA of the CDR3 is TGTGCCAGCAGTTTTGGACTTGTAAATGAGCAGTTCTTC. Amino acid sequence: CASSFGLVNEQFF.

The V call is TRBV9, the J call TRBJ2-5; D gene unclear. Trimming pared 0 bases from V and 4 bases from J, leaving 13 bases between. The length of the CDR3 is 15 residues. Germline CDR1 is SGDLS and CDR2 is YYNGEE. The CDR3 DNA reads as TGTGCCAGCAGCGTAGGGACCGCCGGAAGAGAGACCCAGTACTTC. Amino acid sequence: CASSVGTAGRETQYF.

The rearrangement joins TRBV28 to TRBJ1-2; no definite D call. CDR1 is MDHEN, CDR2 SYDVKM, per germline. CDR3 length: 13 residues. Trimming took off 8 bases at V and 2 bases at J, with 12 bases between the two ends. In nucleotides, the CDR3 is TGTGCCAGCCGGTTTTTTAGAAACTATGGCTACACCTTC. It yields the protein CASRFFRNYGYTF.

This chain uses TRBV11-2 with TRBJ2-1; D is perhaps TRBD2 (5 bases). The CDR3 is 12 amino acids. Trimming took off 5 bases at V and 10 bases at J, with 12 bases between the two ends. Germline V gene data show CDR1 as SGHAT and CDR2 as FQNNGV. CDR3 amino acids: CASSPGMGEQFF. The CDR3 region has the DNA TGTGCCAGCAGCCCGGGGATGGGCGAGCAGTTCTTC.